Reported below is one T cell receptor beta chain. Antigen specificity is unknown. From germline, CDR1 is MNHEY and CDR2 SMNVEV (reference sequence). V lost 6 bases to trimming and J lost 2 bases; unmatched junction nucleotides: 9. The CDR3 runs to 17 residues. The PCR employed 60 Vbeta primers together with 13 Jbeta primers. Some clones are missing from TCRdb's copy, which holds only in-frame ones; the method was immunoSEQ multiplex PCR. The table has over 70,000 clones, 74% seen once; the top ten hold over 9.5%. The source of the sample is a study of cytomegalovirus exposure and HLA in healthy donors. Study information: Previous work identified 95 million to 120 million unique TCR beta sequences from 150 million to 200 million T cells.

Study-wide results and caveats: Most subjects had HLA-A and HLA-B alleles reportedly predicted accurately by TCR beta sequences. With later analysis, a missense DCLRE1C variant became linked to TCR beta V- and J-gene trimming. An analysis was carried out at a later point. It showed that HLA-associated TCR beta chains were more clonally expanded than equally common non-associated chains.

This TCR was sampled from a human donor in good health. The sample comprised PBMCs. The V call is TRBV27, the J call TRBJ2-1, with TRBD2 identical over 11 bases. The chain's CDR3 is CASRVGLAEQPYNEQFF. DNA of the CDR3: TGTGCCAGCAGGGTGGGACTAGCGGAGCAACCCTACAATGAGCAGTTCTTC.